This T cell receptor beta chain was sequenced for a study of cytomegalovirus exposure and HLA in healthy donors. Clones were read by immunoSEQ multiplex PCR, and TCRdb kept only the in-frame ones, dropping some. The table includes 150,000 or so clones, 75% to 90% detected once. Study-level results: It was approximately 150 TCR beta chains that were listed as cytomegalovirus-associated. Specificity for CMV antigens was confirmed in vitro for a few of the CMV-associated chains.

This clone appeared a single time. Antigen unknown. V was shortened by 7 bases and J by 9 bases, with 19 bases between the two germline ends. This CDR3 has 15 residues. CDR1 is MDHEN, CDR2 SYDVKM, per germline. The TCR sequence derives from a woman between 18 and 30 years old in good health and CMV-seropositive. The V and J genes are TRBV28 and TRBJ1-6, with D possibly being TRBD1 (6 bases). The sample was PBMCs. CDR3 sequence reads: CASIGGGQGLSPLHF. CDR3 bases: TGTGCCAGCATAGGGGGAGGGCAGGGGCTTTCACCCCTCCACTTT.